Listed here is a single T cell receptor (beta chain). The antigen is unknown. The J segment lost 0 bases and the V segment lost 4 bases, leaving 5 bases of the junction unmatched. The CDR3 is 15 residues long. The germline CDR1 and CDR2 sequences are SGHRS and YFSETQ. This sample stems from a study of post-analysis software for immune sequencing data. Background on the study: In terms of disease course, relapsing-remitting, secondary progressive and progressive-relapsing multiple sclerosis were included. Study results and caveats: In patients, four to six TRBV segments were more frequent than in controls, with TRBV5-6, TRBV5-1 and TRBV20-1 among them. F-measure co-clustering was strong for batch-matched samples.

Researchers reported that TCR beta cDNA libraries carried unique molecular identifiers. Some 500,000 cDNA molecules were recovered from an input of 1 to 10 million T cells. MiXCR, applied by TCRdb to the PCR reads, yields one record per CDR3 protein. The data show hundreds of thousands of distinct CDR3 sequences, approximately 59% seen once. This clonotype was sampled from a girl aged 2 to 9 with multiple sclerosis. Sequencing used blood. The chain combines TRBV5-1 with TRBJ2-3; the match to TRBD1 covers 7 bases. CDR3 nucleotide sequence: TGCGCCAGCAGCCCACCGACAGGGAGCACAGATACGCAGTATTTT. It yields the protein CASSPPTGSTDTQYF.